A single sample gave rise to the 16 T cell receptor beta chains below, sequenced in a study of blood T cell repertoires in COVID-19. Repertoires were generated with immunoSEQ multiplex PCR, while TCRdb's copy carries only in-frame clones and drops some. The data show around 160,000 clones, about 90% seen once. The sample consisted of peripheral blood. Source of these receptors: a man aged 80 or over with acute or convalescent COVID-19.

The chain recombines TRBV2 with TRBJ2-1; D possibly corresponds to TRBD2 (6 bases). This CDR3 is 15 amino acids long. CDR1 is SNHLY and CDR2 is FYNNEI in the germline V gene. The V gene lost 3 bases and the J gene lost 1 base, with 10 bases spanning the gap. CDR3 residues: CASSETGASYNEQFF. The CDR3 DNA sequence: TGTGCCAGCAGTGAGACGGGAGCGTCCTACAATGAGCAGTTCTTC.

This clone was counted a few times. The chain is built from TRBV18 and TRBJ1-1, with 8 positions matching TRBD1. Losses at the gene ends were 6 bases for V and 1 base for J; bases not matched to a gene: 4. This CDR3 region has 14 residues. CDR1 KGHSH and CDR2 LQKENI come from the germline V gene. The chain's CDR3 is CASSTGTGNTEAFF. In DNA, the CDR3 is TGTGCCAGCTCTACCGGGACAGGGAACACTGAAGCTTTCTTT.

The chain links TRBV2 to TRBJ1-2; 7 nucleotides align to TRBD1. CDR1 is SNHLY and CDR2 is FYNNEI in the germline V gene. The trim removed 8 bases at V and 6 bases at J, leaving 6 bases unmatched. The CDR3 runs to 12 residues. The CDR3 nucleotides are TGTGCCAGCCAGGACAGGATAGATGGCTACACCTTC. Its translation: CASQDRIDGYTF.

The gene calls are TRBV3-1 (or the pseudogene TRBV3-2) and TRBJ1-1, with 7 bases matching TRBD1. Germline V lookup: CDR1 LGHDT, CDR2 YNNKEL (reference sequence). The CDR3 is 16 residues long. V shed 0 bases, J shed 6 bases, and the junction held 10 bases outside the gene matches. CDR3 residues: CASSQDLLSTGPEAFF. CDR3 bases: TGTGCCAGCAGCCAAGATTTGCTATCGACAGGGCCTGAAGCTTTCTTT.

The V call is TRBV2, the J call TRBJ1-4, with TRBD1 identical over 7 bases. V gave up 6 bases and J gave up 5 bases; unmatched junction bases: 9. CDR1 is SNHLY, CDR2 FYNNEI, per germline. This CDR3 has 15 amino acids. CDR3 DNA: TGTGCCAGCAGGAATAGAGTAGGGGGCAATGAAAAACTGTTTTTT. Translation gives CASRNRVGGNEKLFF.

The V and J genes are TRBV5-1 and TRBJ1-4; TRBD1 matches 8 bases. This CDR3 is built from 15 residues. The V segment lost 1 base and the J segment 3 bases; nucleotides outside the gene matches: 2. Germline V gives CDR1 SGHRS, CDR2 YFSETQ. The CDR3 region is CASSLTGGPNEKLFF. CDR3 DNA: TGCGCCAGCAGCTTGACAGGGGGACCTAATGAAAAACTGTTTTTT.

This clone has a single count. The rearrangement joins TRBV28 to TRBJ2-4; D might be TRBD2 (6 bases). CDR1 is MDHEN, CDR2 SYDVKM, per germline. The CDR3 totals 16 residues. The germline V and J ends were trimmed by 6 bases and 1 base, with 16 bases remaining between them. The CDR3 reads CASSTPAGPAKNIQYF. The CDR3 region has the DNA TGTGCCAGCAGCACCCCTGCGGGGCCGGCCAAAAACATTCAGTACTTC.

The chain couples TRBV7-9 to TRBJ2-1; tentative D call: TRBD2 (5 bases). Trimming stripped 3 bases from V and 5 bases from J, with 8 bases between. Germline V CDR1 and CDR2: SEHNR, FQNEAQ (reference sequence). The CDR3 runs to 13 residues. The CDR3 here is CASSFGLNNEQFF. CDR3 in DNA: TGTGCCAGCAGCTTCGGACTGAACAATGAGCAGTTCTTC.

The chain recombines TRBV9 with TRBJ2-2, with 9 positions matching TRBD2. With 0 bases clipped from V and 7 bases from J, the junction kept 13 bases outside the gene matches. Per the germline V gene, CDR1 is SGDLS and CDR2 is YYNGEE. This CDR3 comprises 18 residues. The CDR3 loop reads CASSVVAQERGVVGELFF. The CDR3, as DNA: TGTGCCAGCAGCGTAGTAGCCCAGGAGCGGGGGGTTGTCGGGGAGCTGTTTTTT.

This chain uses TRBV19 with TRBJ2-3, with D maybe TRBD1 (6 bases). Germline V CDR1 and CDR2: LNHDA, SQIVND (reference sequence). The ends were cut back, 5 bases at V and 2 bases at J, with 14 bases in the middle. The CDR3 totals 15 residues. The CDR3 nucleotides are TGTGCCAGTAGTCCCCTGCCAGGGGCCACAGATACGCAGTATTTT. Its translation: CASSPLPGATDTQYF.

The rearrangement uses TRBV9 and TRBJ2-6, with D perhaps matching TRBD1 (5 bases). Germline CDR1 is SGDLS and CDR2 is YYNGEE. With 1 base removed from V and 0 bases from J, the gap between germline ends came to 11 bases. The CDR3 has 17 residues. CDR3 residues: CASSVTGVSSGANVLTF. CDR3 coding DNA: TGTGCCAGCAGCGTAACAGGAGTAAGCTCTGGGGCCAACGTCCTGACTTTC.

The chain links TRBV4-1 to TRBJ1-4; 8 nucleotides line up with TRBD1. Trimming cost V 1 base and J 8 bases; bases outside gene matches: 6. CDR3 size: 15 residues. From germline, CDR1 is MGHRA and CDR2 YSYEKL. Here the CDR3 reads CASSQVQGVREKLFF. As DNA, the CDR3 is TGCGCCAGCAGCCAAGTACAGGGGGTCAGGGAAAAACTGTTTTTT.

This clone was recorded a few times. Its ends do not fully match the called genes, so a read error is possible. This chain uses TRBV6-2 or TRBV6-3 with TRBJ2-4, with 9 positions matching TRBD1. The CDR3 contains 13 residues. CDR1 is MNHEY, CDR2 SVGEGT, per germline. CDR3 sequence: CASNYAGTGLQYF. In DNA form, the CDR3 reads TGTGCCAGCAATTACGCGGGGACAGGGCTTCAGTACTTC.

This chain uses TRBV5-1 with TRBJ1-1; maybe TRBD1 (5 bases). The V gene's germline CDR1 is SGHRS and CDR2 YFSETQ. The length of the CDR3 is 14 residues. V was trimmed by 5 bases and J by 4 bases, leaving 15 bases between them. The CDR3 DNA sequence: TGCGCCAGCAGTCGGAGGGGTGGTGGCACTGAAGCTTTCTTT. Amino acid sequence: CASSRRGGGTEAFF.

V and J are TRBV2 and TRBJ2-2, with D possibly matching TRBD2 (6 bases). Germline loops: CDR1 SNHLY, CDR2 FYNNEI. CDR3 length equals 15 residues. The ends were cut back, 6 bases at V and 1 base at J, with 12 bases in the middle. CDR3 sequence: CASRKGDWNTGELFF. CDR3 coding DNA: TGTGCCAGCAGGAAAGGGGACTGGAACACCGGGGAGCTGTTTTTT.

The chain employs TRBV15 and TRBJ1-1, with TRBD1 matching 11 bases. Germline assignment: CDR1 LNHNV and CDR2 YYDKDF (reference sequence). Trimming removed 8 bases from V and 11 bases from J; junction bases left unmatched: 10. The CDR3 sequence is 13 residues long. The CDR3 coding sequence is TGTGCCACCCGCGGACAGGGGGCTTCCGAGGCTTTCTTT. Amino acids: CATRGQGASEAFF.